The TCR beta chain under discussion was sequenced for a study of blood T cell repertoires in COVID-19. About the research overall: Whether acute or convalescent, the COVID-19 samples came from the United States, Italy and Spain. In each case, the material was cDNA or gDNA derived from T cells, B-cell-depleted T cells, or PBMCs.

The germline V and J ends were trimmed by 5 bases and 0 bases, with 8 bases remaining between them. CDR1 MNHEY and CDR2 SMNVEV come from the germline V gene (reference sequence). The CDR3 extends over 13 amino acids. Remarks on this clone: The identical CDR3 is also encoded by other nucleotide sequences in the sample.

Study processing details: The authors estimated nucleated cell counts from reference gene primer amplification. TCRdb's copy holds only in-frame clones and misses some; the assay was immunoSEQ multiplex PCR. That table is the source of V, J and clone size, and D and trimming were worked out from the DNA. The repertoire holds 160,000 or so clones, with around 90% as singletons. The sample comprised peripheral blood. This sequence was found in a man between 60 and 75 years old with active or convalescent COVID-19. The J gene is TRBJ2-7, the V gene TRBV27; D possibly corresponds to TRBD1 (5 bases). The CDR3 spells CASSRQNSYEQYF. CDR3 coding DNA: TGTGCCAGCAGTCGACAGAACTCCTACGAGCAGTACTTC.